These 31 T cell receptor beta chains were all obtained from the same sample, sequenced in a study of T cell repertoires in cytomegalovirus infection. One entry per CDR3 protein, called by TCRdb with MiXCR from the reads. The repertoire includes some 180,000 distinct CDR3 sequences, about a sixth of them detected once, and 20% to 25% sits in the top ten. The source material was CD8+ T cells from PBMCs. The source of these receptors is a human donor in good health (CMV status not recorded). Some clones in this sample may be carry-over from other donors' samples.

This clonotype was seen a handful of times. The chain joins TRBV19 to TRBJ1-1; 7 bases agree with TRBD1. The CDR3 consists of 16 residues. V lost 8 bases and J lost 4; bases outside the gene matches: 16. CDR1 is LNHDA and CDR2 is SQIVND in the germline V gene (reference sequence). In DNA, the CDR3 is TGTGCCAGTCCGCCAGGGGGTTTGTTTGGAGGCACTGAAGCTTTCTTT. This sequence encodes CASPPGGLFGGTEAFF.

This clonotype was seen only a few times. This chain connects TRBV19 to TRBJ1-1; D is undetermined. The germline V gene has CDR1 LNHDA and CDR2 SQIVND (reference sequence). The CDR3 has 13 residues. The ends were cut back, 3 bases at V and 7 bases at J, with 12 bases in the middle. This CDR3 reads CASSIVGELEAFF. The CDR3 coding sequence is TGTGCCAGTAGTATTGTTGGGGAACTTGAAGCTTTCTTT.

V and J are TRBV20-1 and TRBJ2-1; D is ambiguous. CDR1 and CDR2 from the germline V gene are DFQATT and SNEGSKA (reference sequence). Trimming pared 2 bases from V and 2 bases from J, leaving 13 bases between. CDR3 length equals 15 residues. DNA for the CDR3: TGCAGTGCTAGACCCTTCCTCCTAGCCTACAATGAGCAGTTCTTC. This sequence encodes CSARPFLLAYNEQFF.

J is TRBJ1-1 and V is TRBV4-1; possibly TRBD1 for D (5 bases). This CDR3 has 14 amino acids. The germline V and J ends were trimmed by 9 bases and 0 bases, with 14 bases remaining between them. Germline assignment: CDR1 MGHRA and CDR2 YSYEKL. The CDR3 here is CASAVGRLNTEAFF. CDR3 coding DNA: TGCGCCAGTGCTGTGGGACGGCTGAACACTGAAGCTTTCTTT.

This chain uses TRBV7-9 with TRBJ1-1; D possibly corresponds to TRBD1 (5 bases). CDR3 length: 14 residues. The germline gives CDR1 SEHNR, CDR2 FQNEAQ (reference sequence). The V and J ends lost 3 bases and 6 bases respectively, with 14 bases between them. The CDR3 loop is CASSLAGLGPEAFF. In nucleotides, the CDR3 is TGTGCCAGCAGCTTGGCAGGGCTGGGTCCTGAAGCTTTCTTT.

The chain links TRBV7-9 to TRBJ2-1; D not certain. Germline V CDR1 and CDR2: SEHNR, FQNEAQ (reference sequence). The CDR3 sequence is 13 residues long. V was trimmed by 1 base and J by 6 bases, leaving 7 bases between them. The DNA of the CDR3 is TGTGCCAGCAGCTTAGATAAGCGCAATGAGCAGTTCTTC. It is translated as CASSLDKRNEQFF. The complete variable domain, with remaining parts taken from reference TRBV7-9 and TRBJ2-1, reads DTGVSQNPRHKITKRGQNVTFRCDPISEHNRLYWYRQTLGQGPEFLTYFQNEAQLEKSRLLSDRFSAERPKGSFSTLEIQRTEQGDSAMYLCASSLDKRNEQFFGPGTRLTVL.

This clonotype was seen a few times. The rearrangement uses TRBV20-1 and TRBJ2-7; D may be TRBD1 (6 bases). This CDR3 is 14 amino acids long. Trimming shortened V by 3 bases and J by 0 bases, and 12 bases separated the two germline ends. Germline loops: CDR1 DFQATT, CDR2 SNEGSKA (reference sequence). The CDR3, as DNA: TGCAGTGCTAGCGGACAGTTAAGCTCCTACGAGCAGTACTTC. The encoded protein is CSASGQLSSYEQYF.

The CDR3 DNA follows: TGTGCCAGCAGTGAACGGACAGCCACAACTAATGAAAAACTGTTTTTT. Its protein is CASSERTATTNEKLFF. V is TRBV2 and J is TRBJ1-4; tentative D call: TRBD1 (6 bases). V was pared by 2 bases and J by 0 bases, with 10 bases between. The germline V gene encodes CDR1 SNHLY and CDR2 FYNNEI. The CDR3 is 16 residues long.

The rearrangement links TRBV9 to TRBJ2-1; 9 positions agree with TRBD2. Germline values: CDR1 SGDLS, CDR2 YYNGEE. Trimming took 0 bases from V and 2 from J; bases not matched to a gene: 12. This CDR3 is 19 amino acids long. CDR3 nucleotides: TGTGCCAGCAGCGTAGTCCCCAGCGGGGGGACCATGACCTACAATGAGCAGTTCTTC. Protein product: CASSVVPSGGTMTYNEQFF. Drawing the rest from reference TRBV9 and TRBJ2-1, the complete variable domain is DSGVTQTPKHLITATGQRVTLRCSPRSGDLSVYWYQQSLDQGLQFLIQYYNGEERAKGNILERFSAQQFPDLHSELNLSSLELGDSALYFCASSVVPSGGTMTYNEQFFGPGTRLTVL.

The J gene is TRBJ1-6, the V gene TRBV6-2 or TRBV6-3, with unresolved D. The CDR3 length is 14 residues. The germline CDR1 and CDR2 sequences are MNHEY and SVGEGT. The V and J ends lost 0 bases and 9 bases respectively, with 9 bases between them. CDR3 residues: CASSYSEEGSPLHF. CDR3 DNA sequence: TGTGCCAGCAGTTACTCGGAAGAGGGTTCACCCCTCCACTTT.

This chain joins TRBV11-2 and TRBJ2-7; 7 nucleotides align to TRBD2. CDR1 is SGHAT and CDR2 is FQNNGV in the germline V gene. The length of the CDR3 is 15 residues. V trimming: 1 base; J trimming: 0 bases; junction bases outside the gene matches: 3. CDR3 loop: CASSLAGGGSYEQYF. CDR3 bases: TGTGCCAGCAGCTTAGCGGGGGGTGGCTCCTACGAGCAGTACTTC.

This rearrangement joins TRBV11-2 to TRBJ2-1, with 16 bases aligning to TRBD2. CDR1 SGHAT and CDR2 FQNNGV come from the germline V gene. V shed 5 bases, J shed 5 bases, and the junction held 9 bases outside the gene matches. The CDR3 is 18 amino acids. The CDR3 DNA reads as TGTGCCAGCAGCACCGGGACTAGCGGGGGGGGTTATGACAATGAGCAGTTCTTC. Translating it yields CASSTGTSGGGYDNEQFF.

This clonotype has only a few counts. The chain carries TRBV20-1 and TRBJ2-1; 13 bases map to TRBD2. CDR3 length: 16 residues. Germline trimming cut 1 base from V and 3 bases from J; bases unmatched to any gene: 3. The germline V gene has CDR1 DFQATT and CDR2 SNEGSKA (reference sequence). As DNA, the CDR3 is TGCAGTGCTAGAGGTAGACTAGCGGGGGGCTACAATGAGCAGTTCTTC. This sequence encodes CSARGRLAGGYNEQFF.

CDR3 in DNA: TGCAGTGCGTCACAGGGGACAGATACGCAGTATTTT. It encodes CSASQGTDTQYF. V and J are TRBV20-1 and TRBJ2-3; 7 nucleotides match TRBD1. Trimming cost V 6 bases and J 3 bases; bases outside gene matches: 3. The CDR3 runs 12 residues. Germline-derived CDR1 and CDR2 are DFQATT and SNEGSKA (reference sequence).

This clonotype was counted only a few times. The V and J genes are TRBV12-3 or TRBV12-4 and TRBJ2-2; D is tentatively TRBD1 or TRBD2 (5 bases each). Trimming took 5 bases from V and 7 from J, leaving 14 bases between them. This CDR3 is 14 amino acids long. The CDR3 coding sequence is TGTGCCAGCAGTCAATTGTGGGGGATCGGGGAGCTGTTTTTT. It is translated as CASSQLWGIGELFF.

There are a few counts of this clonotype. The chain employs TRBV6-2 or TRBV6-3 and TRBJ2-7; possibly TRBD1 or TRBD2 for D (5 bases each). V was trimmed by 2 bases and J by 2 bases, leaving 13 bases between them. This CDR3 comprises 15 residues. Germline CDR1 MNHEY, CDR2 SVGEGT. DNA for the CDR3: TGTGCCAGCAGTTACGGTGGGGACCTAACCTACGAGCAGTACTTC. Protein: CASSYGGDLTYEQYF.

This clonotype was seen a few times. The CDR3 here is CASSPWGENQPQHF. CDR3 coding DNA: TGTGCCAGCAGTCCCTGGGGGGAGAATCAGCCCCAGCATTTT. V is TRBV27 and J is TRBJ1-5; D perhaps matches TRBD1 (5 bases). CDR1 is MNHEY and CDR2 is SMNVEV in the germline V gene (reference sequence). This CDR3 has 14 amino acids. V was cut by 5 bases and J by 4 bases, with 12 bases left in between.

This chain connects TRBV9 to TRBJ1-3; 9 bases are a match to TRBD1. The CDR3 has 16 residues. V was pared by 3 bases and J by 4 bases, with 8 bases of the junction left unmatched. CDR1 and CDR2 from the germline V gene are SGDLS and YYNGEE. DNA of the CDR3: TGTGCCAGCAGCGGAGGGGGACAGGGAAGAGGAAACACCATATATTTT. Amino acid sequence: CASSGGGQGRGNTIYF.

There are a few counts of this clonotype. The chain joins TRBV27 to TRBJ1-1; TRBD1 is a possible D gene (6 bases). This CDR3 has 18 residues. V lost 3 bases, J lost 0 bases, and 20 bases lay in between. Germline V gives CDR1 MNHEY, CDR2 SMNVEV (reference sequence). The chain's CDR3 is CASSFPGGGRGLNTEAFF. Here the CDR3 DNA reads TGTGCCAGCAGTTTCCCCGGCGGGGGACGGGGGCTGAACACTGAAGCTTTCTTT.

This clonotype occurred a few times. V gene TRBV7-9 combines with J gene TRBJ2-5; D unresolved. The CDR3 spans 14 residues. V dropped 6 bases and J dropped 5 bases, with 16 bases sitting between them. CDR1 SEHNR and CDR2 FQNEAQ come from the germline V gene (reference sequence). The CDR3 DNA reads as TGTGCCAGCAGAGCTTTAGTTATAAACGAGACCCAGTACTTC. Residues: CASRALVINETQYF.

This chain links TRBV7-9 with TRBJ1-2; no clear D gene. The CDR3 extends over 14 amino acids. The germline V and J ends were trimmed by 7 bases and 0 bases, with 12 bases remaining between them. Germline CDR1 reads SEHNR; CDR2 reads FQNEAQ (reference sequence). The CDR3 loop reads CASTPGQSNYGYTF. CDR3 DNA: TGTGCCAGCACCCCCGGGCAGTCTAACTATGGCTACACCTTC. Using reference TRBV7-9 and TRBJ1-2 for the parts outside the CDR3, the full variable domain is DTGVSQNPRHKITKRGQNVTFRCDPISEHNRLYWYRQTLGQGPEFLTYFQNEAQLEKSRLLSDRFSAERPKGSFSTLEIQRTEQGDSAMYLCASTPGQSNYGYTFGSGTRLTVV.

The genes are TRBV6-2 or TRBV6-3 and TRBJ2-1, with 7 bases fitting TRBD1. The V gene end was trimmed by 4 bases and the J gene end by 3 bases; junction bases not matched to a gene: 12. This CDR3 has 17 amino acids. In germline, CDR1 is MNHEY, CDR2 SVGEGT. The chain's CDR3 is CASSSLLTGNLYNEQFF. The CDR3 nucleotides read TGTGCCAGCAGTTCCTTATTGACAGGGAACCTCTACAATGAGCAGTTCTTC.

The CDR3 reads CASTSQRGTTYEQYF. CDR3 sequence (DNA): TGTGCCAGCACTTCACAGCGGGGGACCACCTACGAGCAGTACTTC. The J gene is TRBJ2-7, the V gene TRBV6-5; 8 nucleotides align to TRBD2. V gave up 7 bases and J gave up 2 bases; unmatched junction bases: 10. The CDR3 is made up of 15 amino acids. The germline V gene has CDR1 MNHEY and CDR2 SVGAGI.

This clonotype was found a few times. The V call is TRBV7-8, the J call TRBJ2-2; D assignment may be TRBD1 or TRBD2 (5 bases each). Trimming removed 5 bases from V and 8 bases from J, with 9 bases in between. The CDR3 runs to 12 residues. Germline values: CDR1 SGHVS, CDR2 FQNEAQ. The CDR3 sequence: CASSPEGGELFF. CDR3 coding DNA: TGTGCCAGCAGCCCAGAGGGGGGGGAGCTGTTTTTT.

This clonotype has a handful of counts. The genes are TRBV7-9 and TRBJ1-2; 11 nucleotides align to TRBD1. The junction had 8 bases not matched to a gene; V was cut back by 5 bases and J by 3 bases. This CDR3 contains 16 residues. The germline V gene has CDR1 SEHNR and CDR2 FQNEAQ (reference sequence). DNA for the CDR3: TGTGCCAGCAGCACTACGGGGGGACAGGGGGACTATGGCTACACCTTC. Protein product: CASSTTGGQGDYGYTF.

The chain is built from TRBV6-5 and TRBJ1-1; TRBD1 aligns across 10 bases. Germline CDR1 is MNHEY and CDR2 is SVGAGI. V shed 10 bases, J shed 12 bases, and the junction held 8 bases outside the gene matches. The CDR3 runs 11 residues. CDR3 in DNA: TGTGCCACCGAGACAGGGGGCAGGACTTTCTTT. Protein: CATETGGRTFF.

This CDR3 is CASSLRRQGIGETQYF. In DNA, the CDR3 is TGTGCCAGCAGTTTACGGCGACAGGGGATCGGAGAGACCCAGTACTTC. The V gene is TRBV12-3 or TRBV12-4, the J gene TRBJ2-5, with TRBD1 identical over 8 bases. J lost 4 bases, V lost 2 bases, and 9 bases had no gene match. The CDR3 loop spans 16 amino acids.

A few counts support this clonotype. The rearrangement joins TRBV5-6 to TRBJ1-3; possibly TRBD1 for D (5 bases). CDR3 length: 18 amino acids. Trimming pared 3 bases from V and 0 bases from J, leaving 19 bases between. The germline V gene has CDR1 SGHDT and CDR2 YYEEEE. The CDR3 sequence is CASSSNRDHYLSGNTIYF. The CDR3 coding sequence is TGTGCCAGCAGCTCAAACCGGGACCACTATCTCTCTGGAAACACCATATATTTT. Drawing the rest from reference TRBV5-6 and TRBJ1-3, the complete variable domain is DAGVTQSPTHLIKTRGQQVTLRCSPKSGHDTVSWYQQALGQGPQFIFQYYEEEERQRGNFPDRFSGHQFPNYSSELNVNALLLGDSALYLCASSSNRDHYLSGNTIYFGEGSWLTVV.

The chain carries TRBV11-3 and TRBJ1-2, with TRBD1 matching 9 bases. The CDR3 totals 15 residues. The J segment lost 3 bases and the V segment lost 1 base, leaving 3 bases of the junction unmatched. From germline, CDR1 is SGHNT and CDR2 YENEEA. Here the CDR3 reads CASSLGTGVDYGYTF. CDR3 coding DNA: TGTGCCAGCAGCTTAGGGACAGGGGTGGACTATGGCTACACCTTC.

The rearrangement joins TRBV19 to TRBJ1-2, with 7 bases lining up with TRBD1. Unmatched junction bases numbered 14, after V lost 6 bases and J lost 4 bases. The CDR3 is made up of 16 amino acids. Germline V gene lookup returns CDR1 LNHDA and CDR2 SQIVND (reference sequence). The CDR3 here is CASSLTGFGLRYGYTF. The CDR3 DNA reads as TGTGCCAGTAGCCTGACAGGGTTCGGACTTCGCTATGGCTACACCTTC. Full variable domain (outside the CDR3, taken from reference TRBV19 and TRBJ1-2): DGGITQSPKYLFRKEGQNVTLSCEQNLNHDAMYWYRQDPGQGLRLIYYSQIVNDFQKGDIAEGYSVSREKKESFPLTVTSAQKNPTAFYLCASSLTGFGLRYGYTFGSGTRLTVV.

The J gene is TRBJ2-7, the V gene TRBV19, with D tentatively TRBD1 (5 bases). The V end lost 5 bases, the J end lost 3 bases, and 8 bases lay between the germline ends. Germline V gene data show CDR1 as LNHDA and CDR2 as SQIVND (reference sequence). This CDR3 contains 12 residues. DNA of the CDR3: TGTGCCAGTAGTGCCACAGGCTACGAGCAGTACTTC. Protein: CASSATGYEQYF.